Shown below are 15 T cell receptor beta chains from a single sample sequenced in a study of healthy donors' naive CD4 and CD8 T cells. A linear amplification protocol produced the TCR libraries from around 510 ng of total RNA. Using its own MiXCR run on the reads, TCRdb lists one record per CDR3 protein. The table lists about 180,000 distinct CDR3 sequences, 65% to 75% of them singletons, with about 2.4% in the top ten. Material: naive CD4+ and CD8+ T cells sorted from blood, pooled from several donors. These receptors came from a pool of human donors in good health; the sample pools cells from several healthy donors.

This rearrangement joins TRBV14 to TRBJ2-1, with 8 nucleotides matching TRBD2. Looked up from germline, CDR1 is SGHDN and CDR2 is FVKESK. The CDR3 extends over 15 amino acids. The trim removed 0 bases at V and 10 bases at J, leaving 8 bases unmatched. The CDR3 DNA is TGTGCCAGCAGCCAAGATCCGGGAGCGGGAGAAGAGCAGTTCTTC. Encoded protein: CASSQDPGAGEEQFF. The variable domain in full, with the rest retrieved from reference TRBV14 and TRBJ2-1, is EAGVTQFPSHSVIEKGQTVTLRCDPISGHDNLYWYRRVMGKEIKFLLHFVKESKQDESGMPNNRFLAERTGGTYSTLKVQPAELEDSGVYFCASSQDPGAGEEQFFGPGTRLTVL.

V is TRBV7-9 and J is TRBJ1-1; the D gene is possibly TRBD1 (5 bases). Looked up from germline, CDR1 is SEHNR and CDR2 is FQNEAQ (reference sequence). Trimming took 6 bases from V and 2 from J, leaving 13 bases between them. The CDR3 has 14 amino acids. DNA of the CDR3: TGTGCCAGCAGGGGGCCGGGCCCCAACACTGAAGCTTTCTTT. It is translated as CASRGPGPNTEAFF.

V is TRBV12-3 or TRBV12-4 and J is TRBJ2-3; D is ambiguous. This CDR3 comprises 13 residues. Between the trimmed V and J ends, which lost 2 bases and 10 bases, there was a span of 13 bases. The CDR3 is CASSLSNVISQYF. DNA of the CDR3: TGTGCCAGCAGTTTATCCAACGTAATTTCGCAGTATTTT.

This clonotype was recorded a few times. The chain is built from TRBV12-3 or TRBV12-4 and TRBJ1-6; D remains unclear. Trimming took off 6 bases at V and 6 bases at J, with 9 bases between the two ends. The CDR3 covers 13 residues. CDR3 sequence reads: CASRGPTNSPLHF. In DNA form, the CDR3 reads TGTGCCAGCAGAGGACCGACTAATTCACCCCTCCACTTT.

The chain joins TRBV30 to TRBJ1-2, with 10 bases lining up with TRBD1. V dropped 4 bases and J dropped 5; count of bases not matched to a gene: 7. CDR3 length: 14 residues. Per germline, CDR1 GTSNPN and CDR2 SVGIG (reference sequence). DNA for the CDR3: TGTGCCTGGACCCGACAGGGGGCAGGGTATGGCTACACCTTC. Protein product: CAWTRQGAGYGYTF.

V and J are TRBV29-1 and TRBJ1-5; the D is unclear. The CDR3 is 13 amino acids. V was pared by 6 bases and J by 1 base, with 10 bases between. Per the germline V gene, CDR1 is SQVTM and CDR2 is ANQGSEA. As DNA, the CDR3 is TGCAGCGTCCAGGCGGTGAGCAATCAGCCCCAGCATTTT. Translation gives CSVQAVSNQPQHF.

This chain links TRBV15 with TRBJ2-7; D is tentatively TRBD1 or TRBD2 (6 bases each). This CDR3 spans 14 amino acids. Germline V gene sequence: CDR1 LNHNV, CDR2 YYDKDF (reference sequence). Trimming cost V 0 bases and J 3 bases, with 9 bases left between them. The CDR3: CATSRDGGGYEQYF. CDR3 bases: TGTGCCACCAGCAGAGATGGAGGGGGCTACGAGCAGTACTTC.

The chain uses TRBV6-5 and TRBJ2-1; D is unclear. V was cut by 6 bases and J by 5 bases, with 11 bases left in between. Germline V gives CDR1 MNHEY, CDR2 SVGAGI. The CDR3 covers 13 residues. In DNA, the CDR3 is TGTGCCAGCAGGACTCGGATGAACAATGAGCAGTTCTTC. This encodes CASRTRMNNEQFF.

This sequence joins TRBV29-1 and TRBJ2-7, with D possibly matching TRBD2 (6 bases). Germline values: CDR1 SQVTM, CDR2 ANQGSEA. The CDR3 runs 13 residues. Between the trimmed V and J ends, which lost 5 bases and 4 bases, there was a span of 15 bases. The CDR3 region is CSVKPGGVYEQYF. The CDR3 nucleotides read TGCAGCGTTAAGCCGGGCGGGGTGTACGAGCAGTACTTC.

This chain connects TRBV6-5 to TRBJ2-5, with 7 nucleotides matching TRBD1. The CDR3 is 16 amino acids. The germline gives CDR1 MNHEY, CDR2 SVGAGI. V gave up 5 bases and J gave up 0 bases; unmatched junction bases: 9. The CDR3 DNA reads TGTGCCAGCAGTCCCCGCCACAGGGGATACCAAGAGACCCAGTACTTC. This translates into CASSPRHRGYQETQYF.

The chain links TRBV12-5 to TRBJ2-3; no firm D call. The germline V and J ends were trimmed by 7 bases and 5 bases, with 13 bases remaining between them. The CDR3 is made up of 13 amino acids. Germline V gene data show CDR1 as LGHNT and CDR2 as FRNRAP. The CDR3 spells CASAVRLGDTQYF. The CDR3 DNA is TGTGCTAGTGCCGTCCGCTTGGGAGATACGCAGTATTTT.

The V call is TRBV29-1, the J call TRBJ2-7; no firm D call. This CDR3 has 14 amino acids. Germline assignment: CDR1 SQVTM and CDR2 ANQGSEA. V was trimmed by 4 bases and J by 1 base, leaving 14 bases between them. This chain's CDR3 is CSVVLPEDSYEQYF. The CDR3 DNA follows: TGCAGCGTTGTATTGCCTGAAGATTCCTACGAGCAGTACTTC.

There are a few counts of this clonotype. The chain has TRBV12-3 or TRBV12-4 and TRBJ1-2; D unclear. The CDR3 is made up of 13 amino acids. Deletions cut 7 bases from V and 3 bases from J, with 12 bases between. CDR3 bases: TGTGCCAGCATACGTCGGGAGCACTATGGCTACACCTTC. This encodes CASIRREHYGYTF.

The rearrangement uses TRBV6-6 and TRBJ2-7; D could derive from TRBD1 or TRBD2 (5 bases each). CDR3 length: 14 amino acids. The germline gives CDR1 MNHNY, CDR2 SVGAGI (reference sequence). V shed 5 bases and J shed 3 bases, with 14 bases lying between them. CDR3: CASSDHRDHYEQYF. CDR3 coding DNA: TGTGCCAGCAGTGACCACCGGGACCACTACGAGCAGTACTTC.

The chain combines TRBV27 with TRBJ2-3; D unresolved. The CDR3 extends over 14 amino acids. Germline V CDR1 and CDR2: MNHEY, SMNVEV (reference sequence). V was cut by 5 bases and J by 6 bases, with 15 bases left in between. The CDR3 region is CASSTLSKLDTQYF. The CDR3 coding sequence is TGTGCCAGCAGTACCCTCTCCAAATTGGATACGCAGTATTTT.